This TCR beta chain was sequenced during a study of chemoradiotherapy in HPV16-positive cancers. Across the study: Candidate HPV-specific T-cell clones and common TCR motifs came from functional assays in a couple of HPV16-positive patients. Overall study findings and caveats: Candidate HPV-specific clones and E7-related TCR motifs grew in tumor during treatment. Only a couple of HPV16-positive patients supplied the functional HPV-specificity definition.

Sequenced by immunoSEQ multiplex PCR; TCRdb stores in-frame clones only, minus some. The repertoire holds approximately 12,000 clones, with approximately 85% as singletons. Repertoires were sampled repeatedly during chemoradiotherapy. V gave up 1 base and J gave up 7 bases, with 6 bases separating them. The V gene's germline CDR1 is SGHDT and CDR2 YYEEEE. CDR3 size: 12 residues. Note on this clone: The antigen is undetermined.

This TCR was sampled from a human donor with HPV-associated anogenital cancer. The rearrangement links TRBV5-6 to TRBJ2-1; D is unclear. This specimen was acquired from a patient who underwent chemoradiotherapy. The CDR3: CASSLQGNEQFF. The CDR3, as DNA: TGTGCCAGCAGCTTGCAAGGGAATGAGCAGTTCTTC.